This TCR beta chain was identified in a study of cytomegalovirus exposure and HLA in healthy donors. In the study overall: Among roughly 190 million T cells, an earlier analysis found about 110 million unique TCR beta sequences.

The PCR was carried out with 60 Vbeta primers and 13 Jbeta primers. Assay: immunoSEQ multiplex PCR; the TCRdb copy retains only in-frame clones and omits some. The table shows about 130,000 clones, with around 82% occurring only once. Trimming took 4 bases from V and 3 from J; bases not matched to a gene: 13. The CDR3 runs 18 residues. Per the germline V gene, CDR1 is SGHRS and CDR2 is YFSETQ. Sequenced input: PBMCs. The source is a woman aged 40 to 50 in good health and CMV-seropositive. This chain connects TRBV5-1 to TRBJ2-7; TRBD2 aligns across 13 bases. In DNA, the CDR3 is TGCGCCAGCAGCCGAACTAGATCTGGACTAGCGGGAGACTACGAGCAGTACTTC. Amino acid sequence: CASSRTRSGLAGDYEQYF.